These 6 T cell receptor beta chains share one sample of origin, sequenced in a study of response to subunit inactivated influenza vaccine. In TCRdb, the RT-PCR reads were re-called with MiXCR into one record per CDR3 protein. Here the sample spans a few hundred thousand distinct CDR3 sequences, about a fifth being singletons. The source material was PBMCs from blood, sampled less than 22 months after vaccination. These receptors were collected from a man aged 45-69 years who received an inactivated influenza vaccine.

The V and J genes are TRBV6-1 and TRBJ2-3; D gene ambiguous. CDR1 MNHNS and CDR2 SASEGT come from the germline V gene. V was pared by 5 bases and J by 6 bases, with 12 bases between. The CDR3 sequence is 13 residues long. The CDR3, as DNA: TGTGCCAGCAGTCCCCGCCGGTCTGATACGCAGTATTTT. It yields the protein CASSPRRSDTQYF.

The gene calls are TRBV4-3 and TRBJ1-2; D remains ambiguous. Trimming stripped 0 bases from V and 4 bases from J, with 9 bases between. This CDR3 spans 14 amino acids. Germline CDR1 LGHNA, CDR2 YSLEER. CDR3 amino acids: CASSQDGSVYGYTF. As DNA, the CDR3 is TGCGCCAGCAGCCAAGATGGCAGCGTCTATGGCTACACCTTC.

This clonotype has a handful of counts. The chain combines TRBV18 with TRBJ1-6, with D tentatively TRBD1 (5 bases). The germline CDR1 and CDR2 sequences are KGHSH and LQKENI. This CDR3 comprises 14 residues. The ends were cut back, 2 bases at V and 5 bases at J, with 7 bases in the middle. The CDR3 sequence: CASSPEGNNSPLHF. DNA of the CDR3: TGTGCCAGCTCACCAGAGGGGAATAATTCACCCCTCCACTTT.

V is TRBV10-3 and J is TRBJ2-3, with a tentative D call TRBD2 (5 bases). V was clipped by 4 bases and J by 2 bases, with 7 bases between them. The V gene's germline CDR1 is ENHRY and CDR2 SYGVKD. This CDR3 is built from 13 residues. The CDR3 nucleotides read TGTGCCATCAGTGCGGGGAACACAGATACGCAGTATTTT. This encodes CAISAGNTDTQYF.

In its sample, this clonotype was seen many times. The V and J genes are TRBV12-3 or TRBV12-4 and TRBJ1-5; no reliable D call. V was pared by 5 bases and J by 1 base, with 9 bases between. The CDR3 is 14 residues long. Here the CDR3 reads CASSPDGSNQPQHF. The CDR3 nucleotides are TGTGCCAGCAGTCCGGACGGAAGCAATCAGCCCCAGCATTTT.

The chain links TRBV29-1 to TRBJ1-1, with D tentatively TRBD1 (5 bases). CDR3 length: 14 residues. Deletions cut 6 bases from V and 4 bases from J, with 18 bases between. Germline V gene lookup returns CDR1 SQVTM and CDR2 ANQGSEA. The CDR3 spells CSVAPRVEGTEAFF. The CDR3 DNA is TGCAGCGTAGCACCCAGGGTAGAGGGCACTGAAGCTTTCTTT.